One sample yielded the 18 T cell receptor beta chains listed below, sequenced in a study of blood T cell repertoires in COVID-19. Sequencing used immunoSEQ multiplex PCR; TCRdb keeps in-frame clones, though not all of them. This sample has a few hundred thousand clones; approximately 90% occur once, and the top ten carry over 6%. The sequenced material came from peripheral blood. The receptors come from a woman younger than 45 who had recovered from COVID-19.

This chain joins TRBV15 and TRBJ2-7, with D perhaps matching TRBD1 (6 bases). The CDR3 spans 15 residues. CDR1 is LNHNV and CDR2 is YYDKDF in the germline V gene (reference sequence). The V and J ends lost 0 bases and 2 bases respectively, with 11 bases between them. CDR3 coding DNA: TGTGCCACCAGCAGAGAGGCAGGGGCGGCCTACGAGCAGTACTTC. It yields the protein CATSREAGAAYEQYF.

J is TRBJ1-6 and V is TRBV6-5; D gene unclear. The CDR3 sequence is 14 residues long. Trimming cost V 10 bases and J 5 bases, with 15 bases left between them. Germline V CDR1 and CDR2: MNHEY, SVGAGI. The CDR3 nucleotides are TGTGCCACTAGCCCCGACATTGATAATTCACCCCTCCACTTT. Amino acid sequence: CATSPDIDNSPLHF.

The chain recombines TRBV6-4 with TRBJ2-7; 7 positions match TRBD1. Germline V gene sequence: CDR1 MRHNA, CDR2 SNTAGT. The CDR3 has 18 amino acids. V dropped 0 bases and J dropped 0; count of bases not matched to a gene: 11. The DNA for the CDR3 is TGTGCCAGCAGTGACTCGACACGTAAGGGGGCGGGCTCCTACGAGCAGTACTTC. It codes for CASSDSTRKGAGSYEQYF.

Here the CDR3 reads CASSPRRVSGANVLTF. CDR3 DNA: TGTGCCAGCAGCCCGCGCCGCGTTTCCGGGGCCAACGTCCTGACTTTC. The chain carries TRBV4-2 and TRBJ2-6; D is ambiguous. CDR3 length: 16 residues. Between the trimmed V and J ends, which lost 4 bases and 4 bases, there was a span of 14 bases. The germline V gene encodes CDR1 LGHNA and CDR2 YNFKEQ.

This chain connects TRBV30 to TRBJ1-1; D is unclear. V lost 4 bases, J lost 4 bases, and 10 bases lay in between. Germline assignment: CDR1 GTSNPN and CDR2 SVGIG (reference sequence). The CDR3 has 12 amino acids. The CDR3, as DNA: TGTGCCTGGAACCGGGGAAGCACTGAAGCTTTCTTT. Translating gives CAWNRGSTEAFF.

Worth noting for this clone: This may arise from a read error, as a much more abundant clone is one base away. Other DNA sequences in the sample encode the same CDR3. The CDR3 protein is CASSGYTEAFF. DNA for the CDR3: TGTGCTAGCAGTGGCTACACTGAAGCTTTCTTT. V and J are TRBV12-3 or TRBV12-4 and TRBJ1-1; D unresolved. The CDR3 runs to 11 residues.

The rearrangement links TRBV29-1 to TRBJ2-6; D call uncertain. CDR1 and CDR2 (germline): SQVTM, ANQGSEA. CDR3 size: 14 residues. V was shortened by 5 bases and J by 2 bases, with 10 bases between the two germline ends. CDR3: CSVRRSTGANVLTF. For the CDR3, the DNA is TGCAGCGTTAGACGGAGTACTGGGGCCAACGTCCTGACTTTC.

The chain combines TRBV14 with TRBJ2-4, with TRBD1 matching 7 bases. Germline assignment: CDR1 SGHDN and CDR2 FVKESK. V lost 4 bases, J lost 0 bases, and 12 bases stayed unmatched. The CDR3 loop spans 18 amino acids. The chain's CDR3 is CASSPAGAGGLAKNIQYF. The CDR3 DNA follows: TGTGCCAGCAGCCCAGCAGGAGCAGGGGGATTAGCCAAAAACATTCAGTACTTC.

This clone has just a few counts. V is TRBV7-9 and J is TRBJ2-5; 10 bases are shared with TRBD1. Trimming at V came to 10 bases and at J to 2 bases, leaving 22 bases not matched to a gene. In germline, CDR1 is SEHNR, CDR2 FQNEAQ (reference sequence). The CDR3 has 19 amino acids. The CDR3 here is CATQGRFSLRDRGQETQYF. In DNA, the CDR3 is TGTGCCACCCAAGGTCGGTTTAGCCTCCGGGACAGGGGACAAGAGACCCAGTACTTC. The full variable domain, rest sourced from reference TRBV7-9 and TRBJ2-5, is DTGVSQNPRHKITKRGQNVTFRCDPISEHNRLYWYRQTLGQGPEFLTYFQNEAQLEKSRLLSDRFSAERPKGSFSTLEIQRTEQGDSAMYLCATQGRFSLRDRGQETQYFGPGTRLLVL.

The chain combines TRBV15 with TRBJ2-5; 9 bases align to TRBD2. This CDR3 comprises 15 residues. After removal of 1 base from V and 4 bases from J, the junction contained 4 bases not matched to a gene. The germline V gene encodes CDR1 LNHNV and CDR2 YYDKDF (reference sequence). The CDR3 DNA sequence: TGTGCCACCAGCAGAGGACTAGCGGATGGAGAGACCCAGTACTTC. It is translated as CATSRGLADGETQYF.

The V and J genes are TRBV7-8 and TRBJ1-5; 9 positions match TRBD1. The CDR3 has 20 residues. The germline V gene encodes CDR1 SGHVS and CDR2 FQNEAQ. The trim removed 5 bases at V and 0 bases at J, leaving 17 bases unmatched. CDR3 loop: CASSEFYRRGQGISNQPQHF. CDR3 nucleotides: TGTGCCAGCAGCGAATTCTACCGACGGGGACAGGGAATTAGCAATCAGCCCCAGCATTTT.

On this clone: At one end the junction does not follow the germline gene, possibly because of a read error. V usage is TRBV27 and J usage is TRBJ1-1; 7 nucleotides align to TRBD1. In germline, CDR1 is MNHEY, CDR2 SMNVEV (reference sequence). The CDR3 covers 14 residues. The CDR3 coding sequence is TGTGCCAGCAGTTTTCTACAGGGGAGGACTGAGGCTTTCTTT. It specifies CASSFLQGRTEAFF.

This clone was picked up one time. J is TRBJ2-1 and V is TRBV10-3; TRBD2 aligns across 7 bases. Trimming removed 6 bases from V and 5 bases from J; junction bases left unmatched: 10. The CDR3 totals 15 residues. Looked up from germline, CDR1 is ENHRY and CDR2 is SYGVKD. CDR3 nucleotide sequence: TGTGCCATCAGCCGAGTAGCGGGCACTGACAATGAGCAGTTCTTC. It specifies CAISRVAGTDNEQFF.

The rearrangement uses TRBV7-2 and TRBJ2-3; D is uncertain. V gave up 0 bases and J gave up 8 bases, with 9 bases separating them. CDR3 length equals 13 residues. Per the germline V gene, CDR1 is SGHTA and CDR2 is FQGNSA. CDR3 residues: CASSLAEVVTQYF. The DNA for the CDR3 is TGTGCCAGCAGCTTAGCCGAGGTGGTTACGCAGTATTTT.

This clone was found a few times. The J gene is TRBJ1-2, the V gene TRBV6-1; TRBD1 aligns across 9 bases. V shed 1 base, J shed 7 bases, and the junction held 7 bases outside the gene matches. CDR1 and CDR2 from the germline V gene are MNHNS and SASEGT. The length of the CDR3 is 15 residues. The CDR3 region has the DNA TGTGCCAGCAGTGAAGAGGGGGACAGGGTCGGTGGCTACACCTTC. Translation: CASSEEGDRVGGYTF.

The chain employs TRBV5-4 and TRBJ1-2; 8 bases are shared with TRBD1. V lost 5 bases and J lost 4; bases outside the gene matches: 7. CDR3 size: 14 residues. Germline assignment: CDR1 SGHNT and CDR2 YYREEE (reference sequence). The CDR3 DNA is TGTGCCAGCAGACCAGACAGGGGTTCCTATGGCTACACCTTC. Amino acid sequence: CASRPDRGSYGYTF.

This sequence joins TRBV7-3 and TRBJ2-7; D perhaps matches TRBD1 (7 bases). The CDR3 is 13 residues long. Germline V gene sequence: CDR1 SGHTA, CDR2 FQGTGA. Between the trimmed V and J ends, which lost 2 bases and 6 bases, there was a span of 11 bases. CDR3 residues: CASSLDREAEQYF. CDR3 nucleotides: TGTGCCAGCAGCTTAGACAGGGAGGCCGAGCAGTACTTC.

This chain links TRBV7-2 with TRBJ1-4; no clear D. CDR1 is SGHTA and CDR2 is FQGNSA in the germline V gene. CDR3 length: 11 residues. V lost 5 bases and J 7 bases, leaving 5 bases between the germline ends. CDR3 protein: CASSPGEKLFF. CDR3 sequence (DNA): TGTGCCAGCAGCCCGGGTGAAAAACTGTTTTTT.